These 32 T cell receptor beta chains share one sample of origin, sequenced in a study of beta chain features in type 1 diabetes. Findings and limits, study-wide: Patients with Type 1 diabetes showed moderately but significantly shorter TCRB CDR3s in all four CD4+ subsets.

Every bit of the isolated RNA underwent reverse transcription, so sequencing read expressed TCRB transcripts. Sequenced by immunoSEQ multiplex PCR; TCRdb stores in-frame clones only, minus some. This sample has 600,000 to 700,000 clones, with around 11% found just once. These receptors are not linked to any known antigen. The sample was naive CD4+ T cells from blood. Receptor source: a man aged 30 to 45 with type 1 diabetes.

The table lists this clone with a few counts. V gene TRBV2 combines with J gene TRBJ1-6, with D tentatively TRBD1 (5 bases). Germline V gives CDR1 SNHLY, CDR2 FYNNEI. V lost 7 bases and J 11 bases, leaving 18 bases between the germline ends. CDR3 length equals 14 residues. As DNA, the CDR3 is TGTGCCAGCACAGGGCTGTATGGGATCGCACCCCTCCACTTT. Amino acid sequence: CASTGLYGIAPLHF.

The gene calls are TRBV27 and TRBJ1-1; D remains unclear. This CDR3 is built from 13 residues. In germline, CDR1 is MNHEY, CDR2 SMNVEV (reference sequence). The V end was cut by 11 bases, the J end by 1 base, with 14 bases between. This CDR3 reads CAAWGGWNTEAFF. In nucleotides, the CDR3 is TGTGCCGCCTGGGGTGGGTGGAACACTGAAGCTTTCTTT.

The chain combines TRBV30 with TRBJ2-3; tentatively, D is TRBD1 (6 bases). Germline V lookup: CDR1 GTSNPN, CDR2 SVGIG (reference sequence). The CDR3 runs 17 residues. Trimming shortened V by 0 bases and J by 3 bases, and 19 bases separated the two germline ends. CDR3 in DNA: TGTGCCTGGAGTGTCGAGGTCGACAGGAGTAGGACAGATACGCAGTATTTT. Translated, it gives CAWSVEVDRSRTDTQYF.

This clone was recorded a few times. J is TRBJ1-2 and V is TRBV7-2; TRBD1 is a possible D gene (6 bases). V was trimmed by 0 bases and J by 6 bases, leaving 11 bases between them. The V gene's germline CDR1 is SGHTA and CDR2 FQGNSA. CDR3 length: 14 residues. The CDR3 coding sequence is TGTGCCAGCAGCTTAGCGCTCCCAGGGGATGGCTACACCTTC. Translated, it gives CASSLALPGDGYTF.

In regard to this clone: The same CDR3 is also encoded by other DNA sequences in this sample. The gene calls are TRBV29-1 and TRBJ2-7; no clear D. The V gene lost 3 bases and the J gene lost 3 bases, with 6 bases spanning the gap. The CDR3 totals 11 residues. The germline gives CDR1 SQVTM, CDR2 ANQGSEA. The CDR3 DNA reads as TGCAGCGTTGATCTTGGCTACGAGCAGTACTTC. Amino acid sequence: CSVDLGYEQYF.

This clone was detected a few times. This rearrangement joins TRBV4-2 to TRBJ2-2; D unclear. V lost 4 bases, J lost 0 bases, and 12 bases lay in between. From germline, CDR1 is LGHNA and CDR2 YNFKEQ. The length of the CDR3 is 16 residues. This CDR3 is CASSRDSASNTGELFF. DNA for the CDR3: TGTGCCAGCAGCCGCGACTCAGCATCGAACACCGGGGAGCTGTTTTTT.

The chain combines TRBV7-3 with TRBJ2-2; 7 bases agree with TRBD1. Germline lookup yields CDR1 SGHTA and CDR2 FQGTGA. CDR3 length: 16 amino acids. J gave up 0 bases and V 6 bases, and 7 bases lay outside the gene matches. The CDR3 sequence is CASSPSGQPNTGELFF. As DNA, the CDR3 is TGTGCCAGCAGTCCCTCGGGACAGCCGAACACCGGGGAGCTGTTTTTT.

The chain recombines TRBV10-3 with TRBJ2-2; TRBD2 might be the D (6 bases). The CDR3 is made up of 19 amino acids. The V gene lost 3 bases and the J gene lost 0 bases, with 20 bases spanning the gap. Germline CDR1 reads ENHRY; CDR2 reads SYGVKD. The CDR3 nucleotides are TGTGCCATCAGTGAACCGGAGGGCCGCCGGACTTCGAACACCGGGGAGCTGTTTTTT. Translating it yields CAISEPEGRRTSNTGELFF.

This chain uses TRBV6-5 with TRBJ2-7; 11 nucleotides match TRBD1. Losses at the gene ends were 4 bases for V and 4 bases for J; bases not matched to a gene: 6. Per germline, CDR1 MNHEY and CDR2 SVGAGI. The CDR3 is 15 amino acids. The CDR3 nucleotides are TGTGCCAGCAGTTCTCGGACAGGGGGCATTTACGAGCAGTACTTC. Its protein is CASSSRTGGIYEQYF.

This clone was observed a few times. The chain has TRBV7-2 and TRBJ2-3; perhaps TRBD2 as D (5 bases). The CDR3 covers 14 residues. V dropped 5 bases and J dropped 10 bases, with 19 bases sitting between them. Germline V gene data show CDR1 as SGHTA and CDR2 as FQGNSA. In DNA, the CDR3 is TGTGCCAGCAGCGACAAGGGTGGTACCGGGGCGCAGTATTTT. Protein sequence: CASSDKGGTGAQYF.

The chain links TRBV5-6 to TRBJ2-7; tentatively, D is TRBD1 or TRBD2 (5 bases each). Trimming took 6 bases from V and 2 from J, leaving 27 bases between them. Germline loops: CDR1 SGHDT, CDR2 YYEEEE. This CDR3 has 18 residues. In DNA form, the CDR3 reads TGTGCCAGCACCGCTCCCCTCGCAGGCCCCCGGGGCACCTACGAGCAGTACTTC. This sequence encodes CASTAPLAGPRGTYEQYF. Together with reference TRBV5-6 and TRBJ2-7, the CDR3 gives the full variable domain: DAGVTQSPTHLIKTRGQQVTLRCSPKSGHDTVSWYQQALGQGPQFIFQYYEEEERQRGNFPDRFSGHQFPNYSSELNVNALLLGDSALYLCASTAPLAGPRGTYEQYFGPGTRLTVT.

A few counts support this clone. The rearrangement joins TRBV5-6 to TRBJ1-2; D is ambiguous. CDR1 SGHDT and CDR2 YYEEEE come from the germline V gene. V lost 0 bases and J 6 bases, leaving 6 bases between the germline ends. CDR3 size: 12 residues. CDR3 sequence (DNA): TGTGCCAGCAGCTTGGATTCGGATGGCTACACCTTC. Translated: CASSLDSDGYTF.

In its sample, this clone was seen a few times. The chain links TRBV4-1 to TRBJ2-5; D may be TRBD2 (5 bases). Germline lookup yields CDR1 MGHRA and CDR2 YSYEKL. The CDR3 totals 12 residues. The germline V and J ends were trimmed by 6 bases and 7 bases, with 12 bases remaining between them. In nucleotides, the CDR3 is TGCGCCAGCAGAAGAAGTGAGGGGACCCAGTACTTC. Its protein product is CASRRSEGTQYF.

This clone was detected a few times. The chain has TRBV5-6 and TRBJ1-6; 7 nucleotides match TRBD1. The germline CDR1 and CDR2 sequences are SGHDT and YYEEEE. The CDR3 runs to 17 residues. J lost 0 bases, V lost 3 bases, and 6 bases had no gene match. CDR3 sequence reads: CASSWRQGSSYNSPLHF. The CDR3 DNA follows: TGTGCCAGCAGCTGGAGACAGGGAAGCTCCTATAATTCACCCCTCCACTTT.

Concerning this clone itself: The identical CDR3 is also encoded by other nucleotide sequences in the sample. The chain couples TRBV7-9 to TRBJ2-6, with D unresolved. Trimming shortened V by 1 base and J by 4 bases, and 8 bases separated the two germline ends. This CDR3 comprises 15 residues. Germline-derived CDR1 and CDR2 are SEHNR and FQNEAQ (reference sequence). CDR3 bases: TGTGCCAGCAGCTTAGGGGGTGCAGGGGCCAACGTCCTGACTTTC. Residues: CASSLGGAGANVLTF.

This chain uses TRBV6-1 with TRBJ2-7; 9 nucleotides align to TRBD2. Germline lookup yields CDR1 MNHNS and CDR2 SASEGT. With 7 bases clipped from V and 4 bases from J, the junction kept 5 bases outside the gene matches. This CDR3 has 13 amino acids. CDR3 in DNA: TGTGCCAGCATAGCGGGGGTAACTTACGAGCAGTACTTC. Translation: CASIAGVTYEQYF.

This clone was seen a few times. The CDR3 bases are TGTGCCAGCAGTGCTACAGGGGCTGGATACACCTTC. Its translation: CASSATGAGYTF. The gene calls are TRBV28 and TRBJ1-2, with 7 nucleotides matching TRBD1. The V gene end was trimmed by 5 bases and the J gene end by 11 bases; junction bases not matched to a gene: 8. Germline V gene data show CDR1 as MDHEN and CDR2 as SYDVKM. The CDR3 is 12 residues long.

This clone was seen a handful of times. The chain uses TRBV25-1 and TRBJ2-1; 11 nucleotides line up with TRBD2. CDR3 length equals 16 residues. Trimming at V came to 2 bases and at J to 7 bases, leaving 7 bases not matched to a gene. Germline-derived CDR1 and CDR2 are MGHDK and SYGVNS. The CDR3 DNA reads as TGTGCCAGCAGTGAAAAAAGGACTAGCGGGCAAAATGAGCAGTTCTTC. Translating it yields CASSEKRTSGQNEQFF. The full variable domain, its missing parts supplied by reference TRBV25-1 and TRBJ2-1, is EADIYQTPRYLVIGTGKKITLECSQTMGHDKMYWYQQDPGMELHLIHYSYGVNSTEKGDLSSESTVSRIRTEHFPLTLESARPSHTSQYLCASSEKRTSGQNEQFFGPGTRLTVL.

This clone has a handful of counts. The sample holds other DNA sequences that translate to the same CDR3. This sequence joins TRBV7-9 and TRBJ1-5, with D unclear. V gave up 2 bases and J gave up 1 base, with 3 bases separating them. Germline values: CDR1 SEHNR, CDR2 FQNEAQ (reference sequence). The CDR3 sequence is 13 residues long. The CDR3 loop is CASSLQSNQPQHF. CDR3 coding DNA: TGTGCCAGCAGCTTACAGAGCAATCAGCCCCAGCATTTT.

There are a few counts of this clone. This sequence joins TRBV6-4 and TRBJ2-3; either TRBD1 or TRBD2 may fit D (6 bases each). The CDR3 has 15 amino acids. Deletions cut 6 bases from V and 5 bases from J, with 18 bases between. Germline lookup yields CDR1 MRHNA and CDR2 SNTAGT. CDR3 DNA: TGTGCCAGCAGCGAGACTCCTGGAGGGGGAGATACGCAGTATTTT. Amino acids: CASSETPGGGDTQYF.

The gene calls are TRBV29-1 and TRBJ2-7; D might be TRBD1 or TRBD2, each matching 6 bases. Between the trimmed V and J ends, which lost 5 bases and 4 bases, there was a span of 18 bases. Germline V gene data show CDR1 as SQVTM and CDR2 as ANQGSEA. The length of the CDR3 is 14 residues. The CDR3 DNA follows: TGCAGCGTTCGGAGGGGGGATGGACCTTACGAGCAGTACTTC. It yields the protein CSVRRGDGPYEQYF.

This clone was detected only a few times. V usage is TRBV14 and J usage is TRBJ2-3, with D unresolved. The CDR3 has 13 amino acids. V was cut by 6 bases and J by 1 base, with 8 bases left in between. The germline V gene has CDR1 SGHDN and CDR2 FVKESK. The CDR3 loop reads CASSYGRTDTQYF. The CDR3 DNA is TGTGCCAGCAGTTATGGACGCACAGATACGCAGTATTTT.

There are a few counts of this clone. The V and J genes are TRBV18 and TRBJ2-7; D unresolved. Deletions cut 5 bases from V and 4 bases from J, with 6 bases between. Germline CDR1 is KGHSH and CDR2 is LQKENI. The CDR3 is 11 amino acids. CDR3 amino acids: CASSAQYEQYF. CDR3 sequence (DNA): TGTGCCAGCTCAGCTCAGTACGAGCAGTACTTC.

This clone was detected only a few times. The genes are TRBV7-9 and TRBJ2-7, with 7 bases that match TRBD1. J lost 4 bases, V lost 1 base, and 4 bases had no gene match. Germline V gene data show CDR1 as SEHNR and CDR2 as FQNEAQ (reference sequence). The CDR3 extends over 14 amino acids. In nucleotides, the CDR3 is TGTGCCAGCAGCTTAGGGATGACAGGGTACGAGCAGTACTTC. Protein: CASSLGMTGYEQYF.

This rearrangement joins TRBV5-4 to TRBJ2-3; 8 bases line up with TRBD2. The germline CDR1 and CDR2 sequences are SGHNT and YYREEE (reference sequence). V was pared by 1 base and J by 3 bases, with 7 bases of the junction left unmatched. The CDR3 sequence is 16 residues long. The CDR3 bases are TGTGCCAGCAGCTTGTATCTCGCTAGCGGGACAGATACGCAGTATTTT. Its translation: CASSLYLASGTDTQYF.

The chain joins TRBV7-9 to TRBJ2-7; perhaps TRBD1 as D (5 bases). Looked up from germline, CDR1 is SEHNR and CDR2 is FQNEAQ (reference sequence). V lost 1 base to trimming and J lost 3 bases, with 16 bases between them. The CDR3 is 16 amino acids. This CDR3 reads CASSLGRGLRFYEQYF. DNA of the CDR3: TGTGCCAGCAGCTTAGGTAGGGGCCTGAGGTTCTACGAGCAGTACTTC.

The chain couples TRBV10-3 to TRBJ1-3; 11 bases are a match to TRBD1. CDR1 is ENHRY and CDR2 is SYGVKD in the germline V gene. This CDR3 is 19 amino acids long. After removal of 1 base from V and 5 bases from J, the junction contained 13 bases not matched to a gene. CDR3 amino acids: CAISEFGQGAVSRRNTIYF. DNA for the CDR3: TGTGCCATCAGTGAGTTTGGACAGGGGGCGGTAAGTCGGAGAAACACCATATATTTT.

The chain employs TRBV7-3 and TRBJ2-2; 8 positions agree with TRBD1. The CDR3 loop spans 15 amino acids. V shed 1 base and J 7 bases; nucleotides not matched to a gene: 5. Germline V lookup: CDR1 SGHTA, CDR2 FQGTGA. In DNA form, the CDR3 reads TGTGCCAGCAGCTTAATGGGACAGGCTAGCGGGGAGCTGTTTTTT. Protein product: CASSLMGQASGELFF.

This clone was counted a few times. This rearrangement joins TRBV25-1 to TRBJ2-5; 10 bases match TRBD1. Germline CDR1 reads MGHDK; CDR2 reads SYGVNS. V shed 3 bases and J 5 bases; nucleotides not matched to a gene: 9. The CDR3 spans 16 residues. This chain's CDR3 is CASSDPGTGVAETQYF. CDR3 bases: TGTGCCAGCAGTGATCCCGGGACAGGGGTCGCGGAGACCCAGTACTTC.

This chain links TRBV29-1 with TRBJ2-1; TRBD2 matches at 7 bases. The trim removed 7 bases at V and 5 bases at J, leaving 8 bases unmatched. From germline, CDR1 is SQVTM and CDR2 ANQGSEA. This CDR3 has 13 amino acids. CDR3 bases: TGCAGCGCGGGAGGTCGGGCCCACAATGAGCAGTTCTTC. It translates to CSAGGRAHNEQFF.

Turning to this clone: Other DNA sequences from this sample encode an identical CDR3 as well. The rearrangement joins TRBV9 to TRBJ2-2; D is perhaps TRBD1 (5 bases). V lost 2 bases and J lost 5, with 7 bases in between. Germline V CDR1 and CDR2: SGDLS, YYNGEE. CDR3 length equals 13 residues. CDR3 nucleotide sequence: TGTGCCAGCAGCGTCAGGGTAACCGGGGAGCTGTTTTTT. Residues: CASSVRVTGELFF.

The gene calls are TRBV30 and TRBJ2-4, with D maybe TRBD1 (6 bases). Deletions cut 0 bases from V and 5 bases from J, with 17 bases between. The CDR3 runs to 16 residues. From germline, CDR1 is GTSNPN and CDR2 SVGIG (reference sequence). DNA for the CDR3: TGTGCCTGGAGTGTACGGCAGGGGAGTATGGAAAACATTCAGTACTTC. This codes for CAWSVRQGSMENIQYF.